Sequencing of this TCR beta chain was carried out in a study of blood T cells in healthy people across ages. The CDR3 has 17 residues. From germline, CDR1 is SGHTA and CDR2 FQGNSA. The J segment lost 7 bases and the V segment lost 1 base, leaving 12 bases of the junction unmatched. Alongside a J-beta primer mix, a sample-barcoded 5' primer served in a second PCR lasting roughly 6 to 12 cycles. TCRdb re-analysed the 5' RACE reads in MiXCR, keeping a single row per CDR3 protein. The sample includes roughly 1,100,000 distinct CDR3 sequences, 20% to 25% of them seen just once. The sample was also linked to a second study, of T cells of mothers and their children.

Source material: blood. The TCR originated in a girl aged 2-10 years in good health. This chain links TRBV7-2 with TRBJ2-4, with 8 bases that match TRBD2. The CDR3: CASSLVPQVGLGNIQYF. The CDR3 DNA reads TGTGCCAGCAGCTTAGTCCCTCAGGTGGGACTAGGGAACATTCAGTACTTC.